The 14 T cell receptor beta chains below all came from one sample that was sequenced in a study of T cells after yellow fever vaccination. TCRdb fed the 5' RACE reads into MiXCR, producing one record per CDR3 protein. Here the sample spans fewer than 350,000 distinct CDR3 sequences, around 4.4% being singletons. Material: PBMCs, obtained 15 days after the yellow fever booster vaccination. Receptors were obtained from a man aged 18 to 29 who received the YFV17D yellow fever vaccine.

This clonotype was seen more than once but under ten times. The V gene is TRBV7-9, the J gene TRBJ1-1; D unclear. CDR1 is SEHNR, CDR2 FQNEAQ, per germline (reference sequence). Between the trimmed V and J ends, which lost 1 base and 5 bases, there was a span of 5 bases. There are 12 residues in the CDR3. As DNA, the CDR3 is TGTGCCAGCAGCTTAGAAAGGACTGAAGCTTTCTTT. Translated, it gives CASSLERTEAFF.

The rearrangement joins TRBV5-1 to TRBJ1-1, with D tentatively TRBD1 (5 bases). Trimming removed 4 bases at V and 4 bases at J, with 8 bases between. The CDR3 is 12 residues long. Germline assignment: CDR1 SGHRS and CDR2 YFSETQ. The CDR3 nucleotides are TGCGCCAGCAGCGATGGGACCACTGAAGCTTTCTTT. Protein sequence: CASSDGTTEAFF.

This chain connects TRBV6-2 or TRBV6-3 to TRBJ2-1; perhaps TRBD1 as D (5 bases). Trimming stripped 2 bases from V and 5 bases from J, with 7 bases between. Germline-derived CDR1 and CDR2 are MNHEY and SVGEGT. The length of the CDR3 is 13 residues. The CDR3 loop reads CASSYQGDNEQFF. The DNA for the CDR3 is TGTGCCAGCAGTTACCAAGGGGACAATGAGCAGTTCTTC.

This clonotype was recorded at least ten times. The CDR3 region is CASSQDLRGDGETQYF. The CDR3 bases are TGCGCCAGCAGCCAAGATCTTCGGGGGGACGGAGAGACCCAGTACTTC. The chain combines TRBV4-3 with TRBJ2-5, with 7 positions matching TRBD2. Germline trimming cut 0 bases from V and 4 bases from J; bases unmatched to any gene: 8. CDR1 and CDR2 (germline): LGHNA, YSLEER. The CDR3 has 16 amino acids.

At least ten counts were recorded for this clonotype. The genes are TRBV20-1 and TRBJ2-4; the D is unclear. Trimming removed 3 bases at V and 0 bases at J, with 6 bases between. Germline V CDR1 and CDR2: DFQATT, SNEGSKA (reference sequence). The CDR3 is 13 amino acids. CDR3 bases: TGCAGTGCTAGGAGGCTAGCCAAAAACATTCAGTACTTC. Protein product: CSARRLAKNIQYF.

This clonotype came up many times. This sequence joins TRBV5-1 and TRBJ1-1; TRBD1 matches at 7 bases. CDR3 length: 14 amino acids. Germline CDR1 is SGHRS and CDR2 is YFSETQ. V trimming: 4 bases; J trimming: 0 bases; junction bases outside the gene matches: 3. The CDR3 loop reads CASSPDRMNTEAFF. The CDR3 DNA reads as TGCGCCAGCAGCCCGGACAGGATGAACACTGAAGCTTTCTTT. The full variable domain, rest sourced from reference TRBV5-1 and TRBJ1-1, is KAGVTQTPRYLIKTRGQQVTLSCSPISGHRSVSWYQQTPGQGLQFLFEYFSETQRNKGNFPGRFSGRQFSNSRSEMNVSTLELGDSALYLCASSPDRMNTEAFFGQGTRLTVV.

The chain links TRBV12-3 or TRBV12-4 to TRBJ1-2, with D possibly matching TRBD1 (5 bases). V shed 0 bases and J shed 8 bases, with 13 bases lying between them. The CDR3 is 14 amino acids. The CDR3 DNA reads as TGTGCCAGCAGTTTAGCGCAGGGAAGTGAGGGCTACACCTTC. Amino acids: CASSLAQGSEGYTF.

This clonotype has a count of ten or more. The rearrangement links TRBV11-2 to TRBJ2-7, with 12 bases matching TRBD2. Germline V gene data show CDR1 as SGHAT and CDR2 as FQNNGV. The CDR3 consists of 14 residues. V lost 5 bases and J lost 4; bases outside the gene matches: 3. The CDR3 loop is CASSPGTSGYEQYF. CDR3 coding DNA: TGTGCCAGCAGCCCCGGGACTAGCGGGTACGAGCAGTACTTC.

Many counts were recorded for this clonotype. The rearrangement joins TRBV29-1 to TRBJ2-7, with 9 bases aligning to TRBD1. From germline, CDR1 is SQVTM and CDR2 ANQGSEA. This CDR3 spans 11 amino acids. V gave up 7 bases and J gave up 6 bases; unmatched junction bases: 4. The CDR3 sequence: CSAGQGSEQYF. DNA for the CDR3: TGCAGCGCAGGACAGGGGAGCGAGCAGTACTTC.

This clonotype was detected ten times or more. The chain carries TRBV20-1 and TRBJ2-1, with 7 nucleotides matching TRBD1. The CDR3 runs 14 residues. Germline CDR1 reads DFQATT; CDR2 reads SNEGSKA (reference sequence). J was trimmed by 1 base and V by 7 bases; bases with no gene match: 7. CDR3: CSGDRVGSYNEQFF. The CDR3 DNA sequence: TGCAGTGGCGACAGGGTTGGTTCCTACAATGAGCAGTTCTTC.

This clonotype appeared many times. The chain carries TRBV5-1 and TRBJ2-1; perhaps TRBD2 as D (7 bases). The germline CDR1 and CDR2 sequences are SGHRS and YFSETQ. V dropped 5 bases and J dropped 10 bases, with 22 bases sitting between them. The length of the CDR3 is 15 residues. The CDR3 here is CASRWGLAEVQEQFF. The DNA of the CDR3 is TGCGCCAGCAGGTGGGGGCTAGCGGAGGTGCAGGAGCAGTTCTTC. The whole variable domain, remainder taken from reference TRBV5-1 and TRBJ2-1, is KAGVTQTPRYLIKTRGQQVTLSCSPISGHRSVSWYQQTPGQGLQFLFEYFSETQRNKGNFPGRFSGRQFSNSRSEMNVSTLELGDSALYLCASRWGLAEVQEQFFGPGTRLTVL.

Of note for this clonotype: At one boundary the junction diverges from the germline segment, which might be a read error. The chain has TRBV20-1 and TRBJ1-2, with TRBD1 identical over 12 bases. CDR1 is DFQATT and CDR2 is SNEGSKA in the germline V gene (reference sequence). The CDR3 covers 14 residues. The CDR3 nucleotides are TGCAGCGCTAGTCTGGGACAGGGGGCTCTTGGCTACACCTTC. This gives the protein CSASLGQGALGYTF.

Only a few counts were recorded for this clonotype. V and J are TRBV7-8 and TRBJ2-3, with 7 nucleotides matching TRBD2. CDR3 length: 16 residues. Trimming cost V 6 bases and J 4 bases; bases outside gene matches: 13. In germline, CDR1 is SGHVS, CDR2 FQNEAQ. DNA of the CDR3: TGTGCCAGCAGACGGATGGTAGCGGGTGGCCCAGATACGCAGTATTTT. Translating gives CASRRMVAGGPDTQYF.

This clonotype was seen more than once but under ten times. The V gene is TRBV27, the J gene TRBJ1-1; D ambiguous. The length of the CDR3 is 15 residues. The germline V and J ends were trimmed by 0 bases and 0 bases, with 8 bases remaining between them. Germline CDR1 MNHEY, CDR2 SMNVEV (reference sequence). This CDR3 is CASSLSASLNTEAFF. The CDR3 bases are TGTGCCAGCAGTTTATCGGCCAGTTTGAACACTGAAGCTTTCTTT.